Each of the 27 T cell receptor beta chains below was sequenced from the same sample in a study of cytomegalovirus exposure and HLA in healthy donors. Generated by immunoSEQ multiplex PCR, the TCRdb table keeps only in-frame clones and is missing some. The sample has roughly 300,000 clones; just over 85% are singletons. Sequences were obtained from PBMCs. Receptors originate from a woman aged 18-35 years in good health and CMV-seronegative.

The V call is TRBV11-2, the J call TRBJ2-7, with D maybe TRBD2 (5 bases). V was trimmed by 5 bases and J by 7 bases, leaving 15 bases between them. In germline, CDR1 is SGHAT, CDR2 FQNNGV. CDR3 length: 13 residues. The CDR3 sequence: CASSQSGGREQYF. The CDR3 coding sequence is TGTGCCAGCAGCCAATCCGGCGGGCGGGAGCAGTACTTC.

The chain joins TRBV7-2 to TRBJ2-7; tentative D call: TRBD2 (6 bases). CDR1 and CDR2 from the germline V gene are SGHTA and FQGNSA. V lost 4 bases and J lost 0, with 10 bases in between. This CDR3 is built from 14 residues. The CDR3 is CASSSGLYSYEQYF. The CDR3 DNA is TGTGCCAGCAGCTCGGGACTCTACTCCTACGAGCAGTACTTC.

This rearrangement joins TRBV29-1 to TRBJ2-1, with a tentative D call TRBD1 (7 bases). Trimming pared 7 bases from V and 8 bases from J, leaving 18 bases between. Germline V lookup: CDR1 SQVTM, CDR2 ANQGSEA. This CDR3 has 13 amino acids. The CDR3 protein is CSGRRGRIDEQFF. The CDR3 DNA reads as TGCAGCGGGAGGAGGGGGCGCATCGATGAGCAGTTCTTC.

The table lists this clone with a count of one. This chain links TRBV28 with TRBJ1-2; D is perhaps TRBD1 (6 bases). This CDR3 contains 13 residues. The V and J ends lost 7 bases and 7 bases respectively, with 16 bases between them. Germline values: CDR1 MDHEN, CDR2 SYDVKM. CDR3 DNA sequence: TGTGCCAGCACCTTACTACGGACAGCTGGCTACACCTTC. Amino acid sequence: CASTLLRTAGYTF.

The chain uses TRBV11-2 and TRBJ2-2; 11 nucleotides line up with TRBD1. V gave up 5 bases and J gave up 5 bases; unmatched junction bases: 7. The germline gives CDR1 SGHAT, CDR2 FQNNGV. The CDR3 extends over 16 amino acids. The CDR3 sequence is CASSTRTGGATGELFF. The CDR3 region has the DNA TGTGCCAGCAGCACCCGGACAGGGGGCGCGACCGGGGAGCTGTTTTTT.

The J gene is TRBJ2-7, the V gene TRBV7-2; 16 nucleotides align to TRBD2. With 4 bases clipped from V and 6 bases from J, the junction kept 3 bases outside the gene matches. The CDR3 loop spans 15 amino acids. Germline CDR1 is SGHTA and CDR2 is FQGNSA. Here the CDR3 reads CASSSGLAGGGEQYF. CDR3 sequence (DNA): TGTGCCAGCAGCTCGGGACTAGCGGGAGGGGGCGAGCAGTACTTC.

The gene calls are TRBV4-1 and TRBJ2-7; 10 bases match TRBD2. The CDR3 covers 18 residues. V lost 1 base and J lost 1; bases outside the gene matches: 10. The germline gives CDR1 MGHRA, CDR2 YSYEKL. DNA for the CDR3: TGCGCCAGCAGCCAAGCGCAGGCAGGGACTAGCGAGTCCTACGAGCAGTACTTC. Translation: CASSQAQAGTSESYEQYF.

The chain joins TRBV5-1 to TRBJ2-3; 9 bases line up with TRBD2. Per the germline V gene, CDR1 is SGHRS and CDR2 is YFSETQ. The V segment lost 3 bases and the J segment 0 bases; nucleotides outside the gene matches: 5. This CDR3 region has 16 residues. The CDR3 sequence: CASSSLAGVSTDTQYF. CDR3 in DNA: TGCGCCAGCAGCTCCTTAGCGGGAGTAAGCACAGATACGCAGTATTTT.

The V and J genes are TRBV28 and TRBJ1-2; TRBD1 is a possible D gene (5 bases). The V gene lost 1 base and the J gene lost 13 bases, with 13 bases spanning the gap. The CDR3 extends over 12 amino acids. Germline V CDR1 and CDR2: MDHEN, SYDVKM. The DNA of the CDR3 is TGTGCCAGCAGTTTATCCGGGGGGGAGACCACCTTC. Translated: CASSLSGGETTF.

CDR3 protein: CSARGGARNEQFF. The CDR3 DNA reads as TGCAGCGCTAGAGGGGGCGCGAGGAATGAGCAGTTCTTC. The V and J genes are TRBV29-1 and TRBJ2-1; 7 nucleotides line up with TRBD1. The CDR3 runs to 13 residues. V was clipped by 7 bases and J by 7 bases; unmatched bases: 10. Germline V CDR1 and CDR2: SQVTM, ANQGSEA.

Only one count was recorded for this clone. The genes are TRBV27 and TRBJ2-1; 10 nucleotides line up with TRBD1. The CDR3 length is 18 residues. From germline, CDR1 is MNHEY and CDR2 SMNVEV (reference sequence). V shed 3 bases and J 8 bases; nucleotides not matched to a gene: 16. The CDR3 sequence is CASSLSFRQGAPNHEQFF. DNA of the CDR3: TGTGCCAGCAGTTTGTCCTTTCGACAGGGGGCACCCAATCATGAGCAGTTCTTC.

This clone was detected once. Distinct nucleotide sequences in the sample also encode this CDR3. The chain uses TRBV5-1 and TRBJ1-1, with D maybe TRBD1 (5 bases). V lost 4 bases and J lost 1, with 8 bases in between. The germline V gene encodes CDR1 SGHRS and CDR2 YFSETQ. This CDR3 comprises 13 residues. This CDR3 is CASSPGQNTEAFF. The CDR3 DNA sequence: TGCGCCAGCAGCCCTGGACAGAACACTGAAGCTTTCTTT.

J is TRBJ2-1 and V is TRBV29-1, with 12 bases aligning to TRBD2. After removal of 6 bases from V and 4 bases from J, the junction contained 4 bases not matched to a gene. This CDR3 spans 14 amino acids. Germline CDR1 is SQVTM and CDR2 is ANQGSEA. CDR3 sequence (DNA): TGCAGCGTCGCCGGACTAGCGGGGTACAATGAGCAGTTCTTC. Translation: CSVAGLAGYNEQFF.

The CDR3 protein is CASTQVSEGEQYF. The CDR3 coding sequence is TGCGCCAGCACCCAAGTATCCGAGGGCGAGCAGTACTTC. The chain employs TRBV10-2 and TRBJ2-7; a possible D gene is TRBD2 (5 bases). Germline-derived CDR1 and CDR2 are WSHSY and SAAADI. The V and J ends lost 7 bases and 6 bases respectively, with 16 bases between them. The CDR3 has 13 amino acids.

CDR3 nucleotides: TGTGCCAGCAGTACGCGGACTAGCGGGAACAATGAGCAGTTCTTC. Its protein is CASSTRTSGNNEQFF. The chain carries TRBV6-1 and TRBJ2-1; 12 bases fit TRBD2. Germline V lookup: CDR1 MNHNS, CDR2 SASEGT. V lost 5 bases, J lost 5 bases, and 4 bases stayed unmatched. The CDR3 contains 15 residues.

The chain is built from TRBV5-1 and TRBJ1-2, with TRBD1 as a possible D gene (5 bases). The CDR3 loop spans 17 amino acids. Germline CDR1 is SGHRS and CDR2 is YFSETQ. Trimming pared 3 bases from V and 2 bases from J, leaving 20 bases between. CDR3 sequence reads: CASSSSTDSLLNYGYTF. Here the CDR3 DNA reads TGCGCCAGCAGCTCCTCAACCGACAGCTTACTAAACTATGGCTACACCTTC.

This clone was seen only a few times. This chain uses TRBV19 with TRBJ2-7; 12 bases match TRBD2. After removal of 4 bases from V and 4 bases from J, the junction contained 2 bases not matched to a gene. Germline V gene data show CDR1 as LNHDA and CDR2 as SQIVND (reference sequence). This CDR3 is 14 amino acids long. Written as DNA, the CDR3 is TGTGCCAGTAGTACTGGGACTAGCGGGTACGAGCAGTACTTC. The encoded protein is CASSTGTSGYEQYF.

DNA of the CDR3: TGTGCCAGCAGCTTAGGGGGTAGCGGGGTTCACAATGAGCAGTTCTTC. Translation gives CASSLGGSGVHNEQFF. The chain combines TRBV7-6 with TRBJ2-1; 8 bases map to TRBD2. The junction had 7 bases not matched to a gene; V was cut back by 1 base and J by 5 bases. Germline V lookup: CDR1 SGHVS, CDR2 FNYEAQ. This CDR3 region has 16 residues.

This chain links TRBV9 with TRBJ1-1; 7 bases are a match to TRBD1. CDR1 SGDLS and CDR2 YYNGEE come from the germline V gene. Germline trimming cut 2 bases from V and 3 bases from J; bases unmatched to any gene: 4. The CDR3 loop spans 14 amino acids. This CDR3 is CASSVGQEDTEAFF. CDR3 nucleotides: TGTGCCAGCAGCGTTGGACAGGAAGACACTGAAGCTTTCTTT.

This clone was seen only once. The chain links TRBV7-8 to TRBJ2-3, with 7 bases lining up with TRBD1. The germline V gene has CDR1 SGHVS and CDR2 FQNEAQ. The CDR3 contains 14 residues. The V segment lost 5 bases and the J segment 2 bases; nucleotides outside the gene matches: 4. The CDR3 nucleotides are TGTGCCAGCAGCGCCACAGGGGCCACAGATACGCAGTATTTT. This sequence encodes CASSATGATDTQYF.

This clone was seen a few times. This chain connects TRBV5-1 to TRBJ2-7; D is perhaps TRBD1 (6 bases). The CDR3 spans 14 residues. Germline values: CDR1 SGHRS, CDR2 YFSETQ. Trimming took 2 bases from V and 5 from J, leaving 14 bases between them. The CDR3 sequence is CASSFGGSRDEQYF. The CDR3 bases are TGCGCCAGCAGCTTTGGGGGCTCACGCGACGAGCAGTACTTC.

The chain uses TRBV29-1 and TRBJ2-3; TRBD1 might be the D (6 bases). The CDR3 runs 15 residues. V lost 8 bases and J lost 2, with 20 bases in between. Germline V gives CDR1 SQVTM, CDR2 ANQGSEA. Written as DNA, the CDR3 is TGCAGCACTACGGACAGCCGTCAGAACACAGATACGCAGTATTTT. This sequence encodes CSTTDSRQNTDTQYF.

This chain connects TRBV7-2 to TRBJ1-5, with 9 bases identical to TRBD1. The CDR3 is 17 amino acids. Germline values: CDR1 SGHTA, CDR2 FQGNSA. Unmatched junction bases numbered 10, after V lost 1 base and J lost 6 bases. Here the CDR3 reads CASSLEATGGGGQPQHF. The CDR3 coding sequence is TGTGCCAGCAGCTTAGAGGCTACAGGGGGCGGGGGTCAGCCCCAGCATTTT. The full variable domain, rest sourced from reference TRBV7-2 and TRBJ1-5, is GAGVSQSPSNKVTEKGKDVELRCDPISGHTALYWYRQSLGQGLEFLIYFQGNSAPDKSGLPSDRFSAERTGGSVSTLTIQRTQQEDSAVYLCASSLEATGGGGQPQHFGDGTRLSIL.

The chain combines TRBV19 with TRBJ1-5; tentative D call: TRBD1 (5 bases). The CDR3 length is 14 residues. CDR1 and CDR2 (germline): LNHDA, SQIVND (reference sequence). V was shortened by 3 bases and J by 7 bases, with 13 bases between the two germline ends. The CDR3 region is CASSISSWGQPQHF. The DNA of the CDR3 is TGTGCCAGTAGTATTTCATCTTGGGGCCAGCCCCAGCATTTT.

The genes are TRBV5-6 and TRBJ1-2; TRBD1 aligns across 7 bases. After removal of 2 bases from V and 4 bases from J, the junction contained 8 bases not matched to a gene. This CDR3 spans 15 amino acids. Looked up from germline, CDR1 is SGHDT and CDR2 is YYEEEE. CDR3 loop: CASSFRTGFPYGYTF. CDR3 sequence (DNA): TGTGCCAGCAGCTTCCGGACAGGTTTTCCCTATGGCTACACCTTC. The complete variable domain, with remaining parts taken from reference TRBV5-6 and TRBJ1-2, reads DAGVTQSPTHLIKTRGQQVTLRCSPKSGHDTVSWYQQALGQGPQFIFQYYEEEERQRGNFPDRFSGHQFPNYSSELNVNALLLGDSALYLCASSFRTGFPYGYTFGSGTRLTVV.

The V call is TRBV4-2, the J call TRBJ2-1; 7 nucleotides match TRBD2. The germline V gene has CDR1 LGHNA and CDR2 YNFKEQ. CDR3 length equals 15 residues. With 0 bases clipped from V and 8 bases from J, the junction kept 7 bases outside the gene matches. The CDR3 loop is CASSQEAGVWDEQFF. The CDR3, as DNA: TGTGCCAGCAGCCAAGAGGCGGGAGTTTGGGATGAGCAGTTCTTC.

Here the CDR3 reads CASSSETGANEKLFF. The CDR3 coding sequence is TGTGCCAGCAGCTCGGAGACAGGAGCTAATGAAAAACTGTTTTTT. This chain joins TRBV5-4 and TRBJ1-4, with D possibly being TRBD1 (6 bases). Trimming took 3 bases from V and 3 from J, leaving 12 bases between them. Looked up from germline, CDR1 is SGHNT and CDR2 is YYREEE (reference sequence). The CDR3 contains 15 residues.